The entry below gives a single T cell receptor (beta chain) sequence along with its context. Original methodology: The authors estimated nucleated cell counts from reference gene primer amplification. TCRdb keeps only in-frame clones here, not all; method: immunoSEQ multiplex PCR. The V and J calls and clone size were taken over from that table, and D and trimming were inferred from the DNA. The table records about 310,000 clones, 87% of them present only once. The entry originates in a study of blood T cell repertoires in COVID-19. Whole-study context: Donors in the United States, Italy and Spain gave samples during acute or convalescent COVID-19. PBMCs, B-cell-depleted T cells, or T cells provided the cDNA or gDNA that made up the material.

Losses at the gene ends were 4 bases for V and 7 bases for J; bases not matched to a gene: 8. CDR1 and CDR2 (germline): SGHRS, YFSETQ. This CDR3 region has 15 residues. The receptor was derived from a man aged 18-30 years with active or convalescent COVID-19. The specimen sequenced was peripheral blood. The J gene is TRBJ1-6, the V gene TRBV5-1; the match to TRBD1 covers 7 bases. The CDR3 region is CASSESDRKNSPLHF. CDR3 DNA: TGCGCCAGCAGCGAATCGGACAGGAAAAATTCACCCCTCCACTTT. Drawing the rest from reference TRBV5-1 and TRBJ1-6, the complete variable domain is KAGVTQTPRYLIKTRGQQVTLSCSPISGHRSVSWYQQTPGQGLQFLFEYFSETQRNKGNFPGRFSGRQFSNSRSEMNVSTLELGDSALYLCASSESDRKNSPLHFGNGTRLTVT.